The T cell receptor beta chain under discussion was sequenced for a study of cytomegalovirus exposure and HLA in healthy donors. Points from the study as a whole: Reports indicated that the classifier achieved high specificity and sensitivity in diagnosing cytomegalovirus status. Exclusion applied to some V segments, including TRBV6-2 and TRBV6-3, as they were indistinguishable.

Germline loops: CDR1 MDHEN, CDR2 SYDVKM. The CDR3 runs to 12 residues. V lost 8 bases and J lost 0, with 5 bases in between. In the case of this clone: The antigen is undetermined.

The PCR was carried out with 60 Vbeta primers and 13 Jbeta primers. Produced via immunoSEQ multiplex PCR; TCRdb's table is partial and in-frame only. The sample holds about 120,000 clones, approximately 78% seen once. The chain couples TRBV28 to TRBJ1-3, with D uncertain. The sample taken for sequencing was PBMCs. The source is a woman in her twenties or thirties in good health and CMV-seropositive. CDR3 nucleotide sequence: TGTGCCAGCTGGAGCTCTGGAAACACCATATATTTT. Translating gives CASWSSGNTIYF.